These T cell receptor beta chains were read from a single sample in a study of blood T cell repertoires in COVID-19. The table came from immunoSEQ multiplex PCR; TCRdb's copy has only in-frame clones and leaves some out. The data contain 200,000 to 250,000 clones, approximately 80% of them seen just once; the ten biggest clones take up around 13%. Sequenced sample: peripheral blood. The receptors derive from a human donor in a cohort sampled during active COVID-19. Both conserved end residues are part of each CDR3. Each record gives: clone size, V gene, J gene, D gene, CDR3 protein, CDR3 DNA. A D gene is named only where the DNA matches it firmly. Part of the rows lack a size; the others show once, few, many or a class for expanded clones.

NA	TRBV11-1	TRBJ2-1	TRBD2	CASRRSGGASNEQFF	TGTGCCAGCAGACGTAGCGGGGGGGCCTCCAATGAGCAGTTCTTC
once	TRBV3-1/TRBV3-2	TRBJ2-5	TRBD2	CASSPRGLAGYRDQYF	TGTGCCAGCAGCCCTCGGGGACTAGCGGGATATAGGGATCAGTACTTC
few	TRBV5-4	TRBJ2-3	TRBD1	CASSFRQGPDTQYF	TGTGCCAGCAGCTTTCGACAGGGACCAGATACGCAGTATTTT
NA	TRBV19	TRBJ1-1	NA	CASSPTLNTEAFF	TGTGCCAGTAGTCCGACACTGAACACTGAAGCTTTCTTT
NA	TRBV11-3	TRBJ2-3	TRBD2	CASSPGLAGSDTQYF	TGTGCCAGCAGCCCGGGACTAGCGGGATCAGATACGCAGTATTTT
NA	TRBV27	TRBJ2-7	NA	CASSFGGWRVEQYF	TGTGCCAGCAGTTTCGGTGGCTGGAGAGTCGAGCAGTACTTC
NA	TRBV7-2	TRBJ2-5	NA	CASSFLQGAETQYF	TGTGCCAGCAGCTTTCTGCAGGGTGCAGAGACCCAGTACTTC
NA	TRBV4-2	TRBJ2-7	NA	CASSQESLAYEQYF	TGTGCCAGCAGCCAAGAATCCCTAGCCTACGAGCAGTACTTC
NA	TRBV7-9	TRBJ2-7	NA	CASSPQGGSYEQYF	TGTGCCAGCAGCCCCCAAGGGGGCTCCTACGAGCAGTACTTC
NA	TRBV29-1	TRBJ1-3	NA	CSVREAGNTIYF	TGCAGCGTCCGAGAGGCTGGAAACACCATATATTTT
NA	TRBV15	TRBJ1-1	TRBD1	CATSPRRQGNTEAFF	TGTGCCACCAGCCCCCGGCGACAGGGGAACACTGAAGCTTTCTTT
NA	TRBV5-4	TRBJ1-1	NA	CASSPVGRQAEAFF	TGTGCCAGCAGCCCGGTAGGGAGACAGGCTGAAGCTTTCTTT
NA	TRBV15	TRBJ2-7	NA	CATSTMARDTREQYF	TGTGCCACCAGCACAATGGCCAGGGATACGCGGGAGCAGTACTTC
NA	TRBV6-4	TRBJ1-1	TRBD1	CASSPQGSNTEAFF	TGTGCCAGCAGTCCACAGGGGTCGAACACTGAAGCTTTCTTT
NA	TRBV28	TRBJ1-1	NA	CASTPGQGTEAFF	TGTGCCAGCACCCCTGGGCAGGGGACTGAAGCTTTCTTT
once	TRBV7-9	TRBJ2-7	TRBD1	CASSLAFGTGSSYEQYF	TGTGCCAGCAGCTTAGCGTTCGGGACAGGGAGCTCCTACGAGCAGTACTTC
few	TRBV19	TRBJ1-6	TRBD1	CASSKRTGPVYNSPLHF	TGTGCCAGTAGTAAAAGGACAGGGCCGGTTTATAATTCACCCCTCCACTTT
NA	TRBV29-1	TRBJ2-7	NA	CSVGNSYEQYF	TGCAGCGTTGGTAACAGTTACGAGCAGTACTTC
once	TRBV4-2	TRBJ1-3	TRBD1	CASSPKTGTGNTIYF	TGTGCCAGCAGCCCCAAGACAGGGACTGGAAACACCATATATTTT
NA	TRBV29-1	TRBJ1-2	NA	CSVRHQGRGYTF	TGCAGCGTTCGCCACCAGGGAAGGGGCTACACCTTC
NA	TRBV20-1	TRBJ2-1	TRBD2	CSTPSGDEQFF	TGCAGTACCCCTAGCGGCGATGAGCAGTTCTTC
NA	TRBV5-4	TRBJ1-4	TRBD1	CASSFQPGTGKNEKLFF	TGTGCCAGCAGCTTTCAACCCGGGACAGGAAAAAATGAAAAACTGTTTTTT
NA	TRBV28	TRBJ2-1	TRBD1	CASSWTGDNEQFF	TGTGCCAGCAGTTGGACAGGGGACAATGAGCAGTTCTTC
once	TRBV11-1	TRBJ1-1	NA	CASSYRRNTEAFF	TGTGCCAGCAGCTATCGGAGGAACACTGAAGCTTTCTTT
NA	TRBV7-9	TRBJ2-3	TRBD2	CASSVTSGWDTQYF	TGTGCCAGCAGCGTCACTAGCGGGTGGGATACGCAGTATTTT
NA	TRBV6-5	TRBJ1-2	NA	CASSLTNYGYTF	TGTGCCAGCAGTCTTACTAACTATGGCTACACCTTC
NA	TRBV6-4	TRBJ2-3	TRBD2	CASSRRLAGLTDTQYF	TGTGCCAGCAGTCGACGGCTAGCGGGCCTCACAGATACGCAGTATTTT
NA	TRBV5-1	TRBJ2-7	TRBD1	CASSLRGPTYEQYF	TGCGCCAGCAGCTTAAGGGGGCCGACCTACGAGCAGTACTTC
NA	TRBV15	TRBJ2-1	TRBD1	CATSRGTAQGNNEQFF	TGTGCCACCAGCAGGGGGACAGCTCAGGGCAACAATGAGCAGTTCTTC
NA	TRBV3-1/TRBV3-2	TRBJ2-2	TRBD2	CASSPTSGSNTGELFF	TGTGCCAGCAGCCCGACTAGCGGATCCAACACCGGGGAGCTGTTTTTT
once	TRBV27	TRBJ2-1	TRBD1	CASSLDRDRDYNEQFF	TGTGCCAGCAGTTTAGACCGGGACAGGGACTACAATGAGCAGTTCTTC
NA	TRBV10-1	TRBJ2-5	NA	CATVRNREYQETQYF	TGCGCCACCGTTCGTAACAGGGAGTACCAAGAGACCCAGTACTTC
once	TRBV2	TRBJ1-1	NA	CASSESEYTEAFF	TGTGCCAGCAGTGAATCTGAGTACACTGAAGCTTTCTTT
NA	TRBV28	TRBJ1-1	TRBD1	CASSPGQLLNTEAFF	TGTGCCAGCAGTCCGGGACAGCTTCTGAACACTGAAGCTTTCTTT
once	TRBV6-1	TRBJ2-7	NA	CASSGTTGGRQVSEQYF	TGTGCCAGCAGTGGAACTACGGGGGGCAGGCAGGTCAGCGAGCAGTACTTC
NA	TRBV18	TRBJ2-7	NA	CASSASRGAYEQYF	TGTGCCAGCTCAGCATCCAGGGGGGCCTACGAGCAGTACTTC
NA	TRBV7-2	TRBJ2-1	TRBD2	CASGLAGGYYNEQFF	TGTGCCAGCGGTTTAGCGGGGGGTTACTACAATGAGCAGTTCTTC
once	TRBV9	TRBJ1-3	NA	CASSVESSGNTIYF	TGTGCCAGCAGCGTAGAGAGCTCTGGAAACACCATATATTTT
NA	TRBV5-1	TRBJ1-1	TRBD1	CASSDRAGTEAFF	TGCGCCAGTTCAGACAGGGCGGGGACTGAAGCTTTCTTT
NA	TRBV24-1	TRBJ2-3	NA	CATSVDSLADTQYF	TGTGCCACCAGTGTTGACAGTTTAGCAGATACGCAGTATTTT
NA	TRBV19	TRBJ2-7	NA	CASSLRERGNEQYF	TGTGCCAGTAGTCTCCGGGAGCGCGGGAACGAGCAGTACTTC
NA	TRBV7-9	TRBJ1-2	NA	CASSLVAGSYGYTF	TGTGCCAGCAGCTTAGTCGCCGGGTCCTATGGCTACACCTTC
NA	TRBV18	TRBJ2-4	NA	CASSPKTDKNIQYF	TGTGCCAGCTCACCCAAGACAGACAAAAACATTCAGTACTTC
NA	TRBV6-1	TRBJ1-3	NA	CASSDSLGSSGNTIYF	TGTGCCAGCAGTGATTCCCTTGGCAGCTCTGGAAACACCATATATTTT
NA	TRBV9	TRBJ1-1	NA	CASSVGQITTEAFF	TGTGCCAGCAGCGTAGGACAGATAACCACTGAAGCTTTCTTT
NA	TRBV28	TRBJ1-2	TRBD1	CASRAGQSIYGYTF	TGTGCCAGCAGGGCGGGACAGTCGATCTATGGCTACACCTTC
NA	TRBV27	TRBJ1-2	NA	CASSSREGRHYGYTF	TGTGCCAGCAGTTCAAGGGAGGGCCGTCACTATGGCTACACCTTC
NA	TRBV18	TRBJ2-7	TRBD1	CASSPGTADYEQYF	TGTGCCAGCTCACCAGGGACAGCAGATTACGAGCAGTACTTC
NA	TRBV5-4	TRBJ2-7	TRBD2	CASSLGLAGALQYF	TGTGCCAGCAGCCTGGGACTAGCGGGAGCTTTGCAGTACTTC
NA	TRBV19	TRBJ1-5	NA	CASSTTGPRQPQHF	TGTGCCAGTAGTACTACAGGGCCCCGCCAGCCCCAGCATTTT
NA	TRBV27	TRBJ2-7	TRBD2	CASSLQASGGGEQYF	TGTGCCAGCAGCCTTCAGGCTAGCGGGGGGGGCGAGCAGTACTTC
NA	TRBV9	TRBJ2-2	NA	CASNPSGTFNTGELFF	TGTGCCAGCAACCCGTCCGGGACTTTCAACACCGGGGAGCTGTTTTTT
NA	TRBV5-4	TRBJ2-4	NA	CASSLNEGRNIQYF	TGTGCCAGCAGCTTGAATGAGGGGAGGAACATTCAGTACTTC
NA	TRBV18	TRBJ2-3	NA	CASSPNRADTQYF	TGTGCCAGCTCACCGAACCGCGCAGATACGCAGTATTTT
NA	TRBV29-1	TRBJ1-2	TRBD1	CSAGQGADGYTF	TGCAGCGCCGGACAGGGGGCCGATGGCTACACCTTC
NA	TRBV11-3	TRBJ1-4	NA	CASSASRVGEKLFF	TGTGCCAGCAGCGCCTCCAGGGTGGGGGAAAAACTGTTTTTT